This entry describes one T cell receptor beta chain. The CDR3 has 16 residues. Looked up from germline, CDR1 is MNHNY and CDR2 is SVGAGI (reference sequence). Germline trimming cut 2 bases from V and 5 bases from J; bases unmatched to any gene: 11. The authors amplified TCR beta CDR3 regions from RNA transcripts. First-round RT-PCR relied on HTBI primers, and a second-round multiplex PCR came next. Each CDR3 protein is one row after TCRdb ran MiXCR on the multiplex PCR reads. The sample contains hundreds of thousands of distinct CDR3 sequences, roughly 41% of which appear only once. The record originates from a study of Graves' ophthalmopathy and Graves' hyperthyroidism.

The source material was peripheral blood. The receptor's source is an adult man with Graves' ophthalmopathy. The gene calls are TRBV6-6 and TRBJ2-5, with 7 nucleotides matching TRBD2. The CDR3 DNA is TGTGCCAGCAGTTACCTAGCGGAGCTCCCCCGGGAGACCCAGTACTTC. Amino acids: CASSYLAELPRETQYF.